The clone carrying this T cell receptor beta chain was observed at least ten times. Its cognate antigen is unknown. The data are from a study of post-analysis software for immune sequencing data. Findings of the study overall: Among several TRBV segments more frequent in patients than controls were TRBV5-6, TRBV5-1 and TRBV20-1.

The library was made from cDNA and included unique molecular identifiers. MiXCR, applied by TCRdb to the PCR reads, yields one record per CDR3 protein. The sample consists of about 170,000 distinct CDR3 sequences, about 32% of them appearing once. The germline V gene has CDR1 SGDLS and CDR2 YYNGEE. The CDR3 consists of 12 residues. The germline V and J ends were trimmed by 4 bases and 5 bases, with 7 bases remaining between them. This receptor was taken from a girl aged 5-17 years with multiple sclerosis. Sequenced sample: blood. This chain links TRBV9 with TRBJ2-1; D remains unclear. The CDR3, as DNA: TGTGCCAGCAGCCCTTATAACAATGAGCAGTTCTTC. Its translation: CASSPYNNEQFF.